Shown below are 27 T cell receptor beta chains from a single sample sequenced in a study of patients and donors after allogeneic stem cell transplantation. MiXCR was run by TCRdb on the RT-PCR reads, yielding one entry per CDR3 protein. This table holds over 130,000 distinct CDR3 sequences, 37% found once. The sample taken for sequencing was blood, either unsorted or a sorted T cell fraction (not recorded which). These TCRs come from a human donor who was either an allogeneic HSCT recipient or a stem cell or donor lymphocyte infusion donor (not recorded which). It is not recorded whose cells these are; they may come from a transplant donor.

The DNA of the CDR3 is TGTGCCAGCAGCTTAGGCCGGTACCGAGGACAGGCACTAAATCAGCCCCAGCATTTT. It encodes CASSLGRYRGQALNQPQHF. The chain carries TRBV13 and TRBJ1-5, with TRBD1 identical over 7 bases. The CDR3 runs 19 residues. The junction had 15 bases not matched to a gene; V was cut back by 0 bases and J by 4 bases. The germline gives CDR1 PRHDT, CDR2 FYEKMQ (reference sequence).

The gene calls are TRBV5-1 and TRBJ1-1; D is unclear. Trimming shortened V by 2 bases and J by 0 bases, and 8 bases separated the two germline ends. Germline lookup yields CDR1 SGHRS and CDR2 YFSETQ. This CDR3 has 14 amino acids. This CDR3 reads CASSFTDMNTEAFF. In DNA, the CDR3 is TGCGCCAGCAGCTTTACAGACATGAACACTGAAGCTTTCTTT.

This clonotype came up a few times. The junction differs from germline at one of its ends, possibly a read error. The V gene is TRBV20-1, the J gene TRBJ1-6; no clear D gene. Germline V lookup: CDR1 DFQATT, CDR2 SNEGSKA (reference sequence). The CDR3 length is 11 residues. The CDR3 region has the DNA TGCAGTGCGAGAGCTATGGGGCCCCTCCACTTT. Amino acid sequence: CSARAMGPLHF.

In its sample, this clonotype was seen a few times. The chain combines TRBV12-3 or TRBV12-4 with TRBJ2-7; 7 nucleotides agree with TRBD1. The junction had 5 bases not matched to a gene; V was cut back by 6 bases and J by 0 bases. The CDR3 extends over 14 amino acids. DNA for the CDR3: TGTGCCAGCAGCCAGAGACAGGGCTCCTACGAGCAGTACGTC. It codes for CASSQRQGSYEQYV.

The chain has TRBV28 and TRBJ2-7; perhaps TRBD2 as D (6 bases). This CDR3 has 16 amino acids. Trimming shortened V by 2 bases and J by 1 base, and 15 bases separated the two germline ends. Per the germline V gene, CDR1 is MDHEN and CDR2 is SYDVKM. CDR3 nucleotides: TGTGCCAGCAGTTTAGGGTGGGACTCGTGGTCCTACGAGCAGTACGTC. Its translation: CASSLGWDSWSYEQYV.

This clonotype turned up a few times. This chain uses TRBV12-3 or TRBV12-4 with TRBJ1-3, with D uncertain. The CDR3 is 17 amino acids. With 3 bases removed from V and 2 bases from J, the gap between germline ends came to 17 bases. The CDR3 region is CASSFDSPGWPGNTIYF. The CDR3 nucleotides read TGTGCCAGCAGTTTTGATTCTCCCGGTTGGCCTGGAAACACCATATATTTT.

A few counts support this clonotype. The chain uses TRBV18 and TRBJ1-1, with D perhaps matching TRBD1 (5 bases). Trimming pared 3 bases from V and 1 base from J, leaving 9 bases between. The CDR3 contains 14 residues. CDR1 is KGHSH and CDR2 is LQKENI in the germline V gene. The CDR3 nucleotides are TGTGCCAGCTCACCCCAGGGCGAGAACACTGAAGCTTTCTTT. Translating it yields CASSPQGENTEAFF.

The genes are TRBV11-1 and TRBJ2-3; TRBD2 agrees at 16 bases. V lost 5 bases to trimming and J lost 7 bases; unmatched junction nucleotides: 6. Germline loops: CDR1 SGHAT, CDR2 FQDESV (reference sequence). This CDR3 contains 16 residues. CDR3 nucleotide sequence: TGTGCCAGCAGCGGGACTAGCGGGGGGGCCAAGAATACGCAGTATTTT. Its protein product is CASSGTSGGAKNTQYF.

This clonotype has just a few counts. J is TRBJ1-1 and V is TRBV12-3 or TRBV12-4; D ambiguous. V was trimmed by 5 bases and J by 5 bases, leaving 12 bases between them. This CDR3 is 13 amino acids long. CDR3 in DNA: TGTGCCAGCAGTCTTACGATGGGGACTGAAGCTTTCTTT. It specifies CASSLTMGTEAFF.

CDR3 bases: TGTGCCAGCAAGAGGCAGGGTTATAATTCACCCCTCCACTTT. As protein: CASKRQGYNSPLHF. V usage is TRBV25-1 and J usage is TRBJ1-6; tentative D call: TRBD1 (5 bases). Germline CDR1 MGHDK, CDR2 SYGVNS. Trimming cost V 7 bases and J 4 bases, with 11 bases left between them. The CDR3 has 14 amino acids.

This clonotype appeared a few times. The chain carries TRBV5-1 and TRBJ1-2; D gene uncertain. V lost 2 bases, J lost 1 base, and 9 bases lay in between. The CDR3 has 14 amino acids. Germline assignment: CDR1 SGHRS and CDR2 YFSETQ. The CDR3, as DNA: TGCGCCAGCAGCTTAAATCTAGTTAACTATGGCTACACCTTC. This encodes CASSLNLVNYGYTF.

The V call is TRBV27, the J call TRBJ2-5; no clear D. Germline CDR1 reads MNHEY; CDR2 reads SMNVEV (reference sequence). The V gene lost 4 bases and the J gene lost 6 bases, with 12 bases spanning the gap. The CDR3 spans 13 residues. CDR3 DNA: TGTGCCAGCAGTTCGGGCCGCTGGAAGACCCAGTACTTC. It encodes CASSSGRWKTQYF.

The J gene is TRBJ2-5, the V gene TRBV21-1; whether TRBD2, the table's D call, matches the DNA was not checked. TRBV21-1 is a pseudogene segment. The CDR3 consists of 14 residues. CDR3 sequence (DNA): TGTGCCAGCAGAGAACTAGCGCGACTGGGGACCCAGTACTTC. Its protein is CASRELARLGTQYF.

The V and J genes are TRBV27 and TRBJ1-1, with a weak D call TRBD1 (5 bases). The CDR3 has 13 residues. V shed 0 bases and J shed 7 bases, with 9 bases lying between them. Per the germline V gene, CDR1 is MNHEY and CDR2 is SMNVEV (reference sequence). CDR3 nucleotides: TGTGCCAGCAGTTTATCTGGGACCTATGAAGCTTTCTTT. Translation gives CASSLSGTYEAFF.

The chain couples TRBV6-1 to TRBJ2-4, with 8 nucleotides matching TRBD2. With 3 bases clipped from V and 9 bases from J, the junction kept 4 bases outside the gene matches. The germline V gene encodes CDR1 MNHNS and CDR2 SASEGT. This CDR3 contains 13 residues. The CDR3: CASSDGGDGIQYF. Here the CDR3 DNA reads TGTGCCAGCAGTGACGGGGGGGACGGCATTCAGTACTTC.

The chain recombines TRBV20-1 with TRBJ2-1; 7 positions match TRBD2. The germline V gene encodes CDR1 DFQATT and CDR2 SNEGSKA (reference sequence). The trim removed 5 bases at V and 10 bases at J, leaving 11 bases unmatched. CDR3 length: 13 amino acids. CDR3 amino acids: CSAAGTTPVEQFF. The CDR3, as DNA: TGCAGTGCTGCCGGGACTACCCCCGTGGAGCAGTTCTTC.

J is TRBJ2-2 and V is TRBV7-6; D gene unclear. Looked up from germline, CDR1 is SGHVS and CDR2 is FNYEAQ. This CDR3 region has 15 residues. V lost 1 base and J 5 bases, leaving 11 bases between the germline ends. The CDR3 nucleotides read TGTGCCAGCAGCTTAGTCCAGAGCATAACCGGGGAGCTGTTTTTT. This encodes CASSLVQSITGELFF.

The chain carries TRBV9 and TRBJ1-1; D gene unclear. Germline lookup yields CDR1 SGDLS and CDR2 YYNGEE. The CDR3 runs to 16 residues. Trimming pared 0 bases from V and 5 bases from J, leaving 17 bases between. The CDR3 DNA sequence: TGTGCCAGCAGCGTAGTCCCCCTAGAGGTGGGGACTGAAGCTTTCTTT. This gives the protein CASSVVPLEVGTEAFF.

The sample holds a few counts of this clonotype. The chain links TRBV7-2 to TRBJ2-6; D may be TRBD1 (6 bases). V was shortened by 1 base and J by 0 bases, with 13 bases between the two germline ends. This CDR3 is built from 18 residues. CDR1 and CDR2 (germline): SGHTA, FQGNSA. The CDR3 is CASSLVAGDHSGANVLTF. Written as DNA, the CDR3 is TGTGCCAGCAGCTTAGTCGCAGGGGACCACTCTGGGGCCAACGTCCTGACTTTC. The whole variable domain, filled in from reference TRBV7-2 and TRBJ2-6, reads GAGVSQSPSNKVTEKGKDVELRCDPISGHTALYWYRQSLGQGLEFLIYFQGNSAPDKSGLPSDRFSAERTGGSVSTLTIQRTQQEDSAVYLCASSLVAGDHSGANVLTFGAGSRLTVL.

The CDR3 DNA is TGTGCCAGCGGCCCAAGAAGCTACGAGCAGTACTTC. Amino acid sequence: CASGPRSYEQYF. The chain combines TRBV27 with TRBJ2-7, with D unresolved. The germline V gene encodes CDR1 MNHEY and CDR2 SMNVEV (reference sequence). CDR3 size: 12 residues. Trimming shortened V by 8 bases and J by 3 bases, and 11 bases separated the two germline ends.

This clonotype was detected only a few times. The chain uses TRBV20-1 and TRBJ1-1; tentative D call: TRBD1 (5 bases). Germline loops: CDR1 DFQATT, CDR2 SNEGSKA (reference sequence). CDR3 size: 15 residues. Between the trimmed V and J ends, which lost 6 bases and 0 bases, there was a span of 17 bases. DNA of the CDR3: TGCAGTGCCGAGCCCCCAGGGATGGTGAACACTGAAGCTTTCTTT. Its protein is CSAEPPGMVNTEAFF.

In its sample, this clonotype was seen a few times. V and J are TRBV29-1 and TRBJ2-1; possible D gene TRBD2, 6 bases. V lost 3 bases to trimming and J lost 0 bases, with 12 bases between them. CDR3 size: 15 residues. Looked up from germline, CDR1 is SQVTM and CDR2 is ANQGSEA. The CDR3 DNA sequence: TGCAGCGTTGAGGGCGGGATCCCCTCCTACAATGAGCAGTTCTTC. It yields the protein CSVEGGIPSYNEQFF.

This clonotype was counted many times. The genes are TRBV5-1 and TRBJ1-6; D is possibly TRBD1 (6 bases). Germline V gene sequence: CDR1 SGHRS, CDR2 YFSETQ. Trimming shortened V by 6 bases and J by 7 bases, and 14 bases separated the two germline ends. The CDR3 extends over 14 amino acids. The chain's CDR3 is CASTAGERNSPLHF. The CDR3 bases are TGCGCCAGCACGGCAGGGGAGCGGAATTCACCCCTCCACTTT.

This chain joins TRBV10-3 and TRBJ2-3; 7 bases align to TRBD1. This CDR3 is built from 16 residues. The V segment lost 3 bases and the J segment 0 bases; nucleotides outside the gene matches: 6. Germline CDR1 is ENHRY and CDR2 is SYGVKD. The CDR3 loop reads CAISETTGMSTDTQYF. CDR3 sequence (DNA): TGTGCCATCAGTGAAACGACAGGGATGAGCACAGATACGCAGTATTTT.

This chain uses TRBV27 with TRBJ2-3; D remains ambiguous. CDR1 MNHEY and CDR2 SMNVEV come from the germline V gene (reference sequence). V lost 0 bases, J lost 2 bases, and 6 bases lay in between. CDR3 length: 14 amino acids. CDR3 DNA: TGTGCCAGCAGTTTATCACAGAACACAGATACGCAGTATTTT. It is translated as CASSLSQNTDTQYF.

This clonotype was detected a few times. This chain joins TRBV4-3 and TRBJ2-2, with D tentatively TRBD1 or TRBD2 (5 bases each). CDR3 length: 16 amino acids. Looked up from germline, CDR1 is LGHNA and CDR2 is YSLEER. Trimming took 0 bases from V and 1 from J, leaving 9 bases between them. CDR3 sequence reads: CASSQDLGGNTGELFF. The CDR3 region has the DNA TGCGCCAGCAGCCAAGATCTTGGGGGGAACACCGGGGAGCTGTTTTTT.

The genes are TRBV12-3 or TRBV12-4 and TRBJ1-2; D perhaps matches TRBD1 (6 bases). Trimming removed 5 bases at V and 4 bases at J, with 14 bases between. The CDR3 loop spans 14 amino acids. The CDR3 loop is CASSPDGGVYGYTF. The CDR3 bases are TGTGCCAGCAGTCCAGATGGGGGCGTCTATGGCTACACCTTC.